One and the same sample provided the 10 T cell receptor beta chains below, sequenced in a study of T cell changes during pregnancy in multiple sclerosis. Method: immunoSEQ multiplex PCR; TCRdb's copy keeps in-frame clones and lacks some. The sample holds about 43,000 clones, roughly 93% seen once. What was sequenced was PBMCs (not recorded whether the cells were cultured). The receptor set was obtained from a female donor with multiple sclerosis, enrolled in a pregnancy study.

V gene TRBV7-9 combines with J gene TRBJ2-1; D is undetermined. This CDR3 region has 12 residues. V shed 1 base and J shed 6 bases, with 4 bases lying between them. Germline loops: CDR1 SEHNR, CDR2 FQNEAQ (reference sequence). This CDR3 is CASSLGSNEQFF. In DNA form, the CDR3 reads TGTGCCAGCAGCTTAGGCAGCAATGAGCAGTTCTTC.

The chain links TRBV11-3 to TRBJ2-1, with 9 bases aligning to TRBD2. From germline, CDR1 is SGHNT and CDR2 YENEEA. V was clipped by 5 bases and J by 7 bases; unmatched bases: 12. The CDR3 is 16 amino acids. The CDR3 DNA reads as TGTGCCAGCAGCCCGAGATTAGCGGGAGTGGCAAATGAGCAGTTCTTC. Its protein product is CASSPRLAGVANEQFF.

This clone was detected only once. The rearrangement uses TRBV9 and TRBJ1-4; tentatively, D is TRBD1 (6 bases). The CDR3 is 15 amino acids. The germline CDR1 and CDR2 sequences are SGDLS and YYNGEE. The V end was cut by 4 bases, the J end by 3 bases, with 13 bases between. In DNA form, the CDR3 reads TGTGCCAGCAGCAAATTGACAGGTTCTAATGAAAAACTGTTTTTT. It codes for CASSKLTGSNEKLFF.

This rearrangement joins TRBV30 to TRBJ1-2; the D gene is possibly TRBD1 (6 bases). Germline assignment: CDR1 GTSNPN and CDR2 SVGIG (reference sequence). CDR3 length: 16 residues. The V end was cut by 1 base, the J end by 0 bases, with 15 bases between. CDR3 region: CAWSGNDRTTNYGYTF. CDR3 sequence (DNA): TGTGCCTGGAGTGGTAACGACAGGACCACTAACTATGGCTACACCTTC.

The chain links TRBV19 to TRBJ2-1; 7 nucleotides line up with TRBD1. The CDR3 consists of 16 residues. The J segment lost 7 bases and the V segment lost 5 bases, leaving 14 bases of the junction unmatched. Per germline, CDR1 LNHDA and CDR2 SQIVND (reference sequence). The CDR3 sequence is CASSQSRQGWQNEQFF. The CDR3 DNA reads TGTGCCAGTAGTCAATCCCGACAGGGTTGGCAAAATGAGCAGTTCTTC. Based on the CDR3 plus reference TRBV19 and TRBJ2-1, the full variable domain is DGGITQSPKYLFRKEGQNVTLSCEQNLNHDAMYWYRQDPGQGLRLIYYSQIVNDFQKGDIAEGYSVSREKKESFPLTVTSAQKNPTAFYLCASSQSRQGWQNEQFFGPGTRLTVL.

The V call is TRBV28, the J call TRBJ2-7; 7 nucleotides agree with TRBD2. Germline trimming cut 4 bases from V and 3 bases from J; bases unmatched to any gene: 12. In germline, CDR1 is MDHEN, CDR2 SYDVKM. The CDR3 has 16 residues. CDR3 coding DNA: TGTGCCAGCAGTTCCTCATCGGGGAGGGAAGTCTACGAGCAGTACTTC. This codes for CASSSSSGREVYEQYF.

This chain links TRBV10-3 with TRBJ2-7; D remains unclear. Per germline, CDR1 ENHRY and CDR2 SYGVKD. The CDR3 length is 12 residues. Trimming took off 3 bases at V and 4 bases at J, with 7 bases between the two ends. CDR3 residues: CAISDSVYEQYF. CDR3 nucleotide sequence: TGTGCCATCAGTGATTCGGTTTACGAGCAGTACTTC.

The CDR3 is CASSSPPGQGGSGQPQHF. The CDR3 region has the DNA TGTGCCAGCAGTTCACCCCCGGGACAGGGGGGTTCTGGTCAGCCCCAGCATTTT. The chain carries TRBV28 and TRBJ1-5; 11 nucleotides align to TRBD1. Trimming cost V 4 bases and J 6 bases; bases outside gene matches: 14. Germline CDR1 and CDR2: MDHEN and SYDVKM. This CDR3 is 18 amino acids long. The full variable domain, its missing parts supplied by reference TRBV28 and TRBJ1-5, is DVKVTQSSRYLVKRTGEKVFLECVQDMDHENMFWYRQDPGLGLRLIYFSYDVKMKEKGDIPEGYSVSREKKERFSLILESASTNQTSMYLCASSSPPGQGGSGQPQHFGDGTRLSIL.

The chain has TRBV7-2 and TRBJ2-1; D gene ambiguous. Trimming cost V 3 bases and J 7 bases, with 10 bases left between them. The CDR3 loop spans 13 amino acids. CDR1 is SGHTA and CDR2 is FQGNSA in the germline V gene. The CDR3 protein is CASSFARRNEQFF. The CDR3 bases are TGTGCCAGCAGCTTTGCTAGGAGAAATGAGCAGTTCTTC.

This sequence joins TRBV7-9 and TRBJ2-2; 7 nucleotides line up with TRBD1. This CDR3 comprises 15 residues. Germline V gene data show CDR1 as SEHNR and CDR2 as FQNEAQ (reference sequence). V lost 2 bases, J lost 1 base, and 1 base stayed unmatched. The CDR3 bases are TGTGCCAGCAGCTTAAGACAGGGGAACACCGGGGAGCTGTTTTTT. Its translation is CASSLRQGNTGELFF.